The present TCR beta chain was sequenced within a study of PD-L1 blockade in urothelial cancer. Study overall: Prior chemotherapy in patients spanned 0 to 3 regimens. Samples of blood were analyzed 3 weeks (second dose) and 6 weeks after treatment start. The median T cell count in blood samples was 110,000 to 150,000.

Some clones are missing from TCRdb's copy, which holds only in-frame ones; the method was immunoSEQ multiplex PCR. This table holds 95,000 or so clones, 87% found once. This CDR3 comprises 14 residues. Trimming shortened V by 5 bases and J by 5 bases, and 16 bases separated the two germline ends. From germline, CDR1 is MNHNS and CDR2 SASEGT. Time point of the sample: pretreatment peripheral blood. The chain is built from TRBV6-1 and TRBJ2-7; tentative D call: TRBD2 (6 bases). The input for sequencing was PBMCs, taken around atezolizumab (anti-PD-L1) treatment. The receptor's source is a man in his sixties with urothelial cancer. The CDR3 here is CASSQLALGHEQYF. The DNA for the CDR3 is TGTGCCAGCAGTCAGCTAGCGTTAGGCCACGAGCAGTACTTC.